This T cell receptor (beta chain) comes out of a study of early T cells in non-severe SARS-CoV-2 infection. TCRdb processed the 5' RACE reads anew with MiXCR; each CDR3 protein has one entry. The table records 20,000 to 25,000 distinct CDR3 sequences, about 4.5% of them present only once. The germline V gene encodes CDR1 SGHDT and CDR2 YYEEEE. V lost 1 base to trimming and J lost 6 bases; unmatched junction nucleotides: 7. The CDR3 totals 16 residues. Input material: whole blood. This receptor was taken from an adult who was a healthcare worker with PCR-confirmed SARS-CoV-2 infection or an uninfected control (not recorded which). V usage is TRBV5-6 and J usage is TRBJ2-3; 11 bases are a match to TRBD2. CDR3 region: CASSLYSGGAVDTQYF. CDR3 nucleotides: TGTGCCAGCAGCTTGTATAGCGGGGGGGCCGTCGATACGCAGTATTTT. The variable domain in full, completed from reference TRBV5-6 and TRBJ2-3, reads DAGVTQSPTHLIKTRGQQVTLRCSPKSGHDTVSWYQQALGQGPQFIFQYYEEEERQRGNFPDRFSGHQFPNYSSELNVNALLLGDSALYLCASSLYSGGAVDTQYFGPGTRLTVL.